Sequencing of this T cell receptor beta chain was carried out in a study of patients and donors after allogeneic stem cell transplantation. The CDR3 totals 13 residues. The V end was cut by 6 bases, the J end by 7 bases, with 15 bases between. Per the germline V gene, CDR1 is MNHNS and CDR2 is SASEGT. This clonotype has only a few counts. TCRdb re-derived calls from the RT-PCR reads in MiXCR, one entry per CDR3 protein. The data hold 400,000 to 500,000 distinct CDR3 sequences, with around 15% observed a single time. The chain couples TRBV6-1 to TRBJ1-1; perhaps TRBD1 as D (6 bases). This sequence originates from a human donor who was either an allogeneic HSCT recipient or a stem cell or donor lymphocyte infusion donor (not recorded which). It is not recorded whose cells these are; they may come from a transplant donor. Sequenced input: blood, either unsorted or a sorted T cell fraction (not recorded which). CDR3 nucleotides: TGTGCCAGCAGACGGACAGACTTTCTTGAAGCTTTCTTT. Protein sequence: CASRRTDFLEAFF.